This T cell receptor beta chain was found in a study of blood T cell repertoires in COVID-19. Study details: Some COVID-19 samples were acute and others convalescent; all came from the United States, Italy and Spain. PBMCs, B-cell-depleted T cells, or T cells were the source of the cDNA or gDNA that made up the material.

Germline V CDR1 and CDR2: SGHTA, FQGTGA. The CDR3 has 13 residues. Trimming took off 2 bases at V and 4 bases at J, with 8 bases between the two ends. How the authors handled the data: Reference gene primer amplification gave nucleated cell count estimates. Libraries were prepared by immunoSEQ multiplex PCR; TCRdb keeps only in-frame clonotypes and omits some of them. D and trimming come from the DNA, and the V and J calls and clone size come from that table. The sample has about 380,000 clones, 85% seen once. This TCR came from a woman aged 18-29 years with acute or convalescent COVID-19. This chain joins TRBV7-3 and TRBJ2-5; D perhaps matches TRBD2 (6 bases). The specimen was peripheral blood. The CDR3 bases are TGTGCCAGCAGCTTAGGTAGCGGAGAGACCCAGTACTTC. Amino acids: CASSLGSGETQYF.